Below, 16 T cell receptor beta chains from the same sample are listed, as sequenced in a study of T cell responses to AZD1222 COVID-19 vaccine. Profiled with immunoSEQ multiplex PCR; TCRdb holds only in-frame clones, not every one. This sample has around 150,000 clones, with roughly 90% found just once. This material consisted of peripheral blood, taken 28 days after the second AZD1222 dose. These receptors came from an adult who received the AZD1222 COVID-19 vaccine.

The count of this clone is one. The CDR3 spells CASRTRADTEAFF. CDR3 DNA: TGTGCCAGCAGGACCAGGGCGGACACTGAAGCTTTCTTT. The gene calls are TRBV2 and TRBJ1-1; D is possibly TRBD1 (5 bases). CDR1 and CDR2 from the germline V gene are SNHLY and FYNNEI. The germline V and J ends were trimmed by 6 bases and 3 bases, with 11 bases remaining between them. The CDR3 runs to 13 residues.

The chain carries TRBV6-5 and TRBJ1-1; the D gene is possibly TRBD1 (5 bases). Germline-derived CDR1 and CDR2 are MNHEY and SVGAGI. V was pared by 5 bases and J by 6 bases, with 16 bases between. The CDR3 sequence is 14 residues long. The CDR3, as DNA: TGTGCCAGCAGTCCCCATGGGGGAAGGGCTGAAGCTTTCTTT. This sequence encodes CASSPHGGRAEAFF.

As DNA, the CDR3 is TGTGCCAGCAGCCGACCAGGGAACACTGAAGCTTTCTTT. It codes for CASSRPGNTEAFF. J is TRBJ1-1 and V is TRBV11-2; no clear D. V was clipped by 5 bases and J by 1 base, with 8 bases between them. This CDR3 has 13 residues. CDR1 is SGHAT, CDR2 FQNNGV, per germline. Combining the CDR3 with reference TRBV11-2 and TRBJ1-1 gives the whole variable domain EAGVAQSPRYKIIEKRQSVAFWCNPISGHATLYWYQQILGQGPKLLIQFQNNGVVDDSQLPKDRFSAERLKGVDSTLKIQPAKLEDSAVYLCASSRPGNTEAFFGQGTRLTVV.

This chain links TRBV19 with TRBJ2-7; 7 bases line up with TRBD2. The CDR3 sequence is 14 residues long. V lost 9 bases, J lost 1 base, and 9 bases stayed unmatched. CDR1 is LNHDA, CDR2 SQIVND, per germline (reference sequence). The CDR3 reads CASSGGRGSYEQYF. CDR3 coding DNA: TGTGCCAGCTCCGGAGGGAGGGGATCCTACGAGCAGTACTTC.

The V gene is TRBV27, the J gene TRBJ1-2; 7 nucleotides match TRBD1. The V segment lost 7 bases and the J segment 5 bases; nucleotides outside the gene matches: 10. This CDR3 region has 14 residues. Germline CDR1 is MNHEY and CDR2 is SMNVEV (reference sequence). DNA of the CDR3: TGTGCCAGCACTAAGGGGGCCGGGAGTTATGGCTACACCTTC. Translated, it gives CASTKGAGSYGYTF.

In DNA, the CDR3 is TGTGCCAGCAGCACGACAGGGGGGCTCACAGATACGCAGTATTTT. This codes for CASSTTGGLTDTQYF. The chain couples TRBV28 to TRBJ2-3; 9 bases align to TRBD1. V was clipped by 6 bases and J by 2 bases; unmatched bases: 6. Germline CDR1 and CDR2: MDHEN and SYDVKM. CDR3 length: 15 amino acids.

The rearrangement uses TRBV6-2 or TRBV6-3 and TRBJ2-1; D tentatively reads TRBD1 or TRBD2 (6 bases each). This CDR3 spans 14 amino acids. V shed 5 bases and J shed 2 bases, with 10 bases lying between them. Germline V gene sequence: CDR1 MNHEY, CDR2 SVGEGT. The CDR3 here is CASSAGQTYNEQFF. The CDR3 coding sequence is TGTGCCAGCAGTGCGGGACAAACCTACAATGAGCAGTTCTTC.

V usage is TRBV6-2 or TRBV6-3 and J usage is TRBJ1-5; TRBD1 agrees at 10 bases. This CDR3 spans 18 amino acids. Germline V gene lookup returns CDR1 MNHEY and CDR2 SVGEGT. With 1 base clipped from V and 2 bases from J, the junction kept 8 bases outside the gene matches. The CDR3 nucleotides read TGTGCCAGCAGTTACTTGCTTGGCGGGACAGGGGGCAATCAGCCCCAGCATTTT. It encodes CASSYLLGGTGGNQPQHF.

The rearrangement links TRBV24-1 to TRBJ2-2, with D possibly being TRBD2 (6 bases). In germline, CDR1 is KGHDR, CDR2 SFDVKD. Trimming cost V 4 bases and J 1 base, with 12 bases left between them. The CDR3 spans 16 residues. The CDR3 protein is CATSDLSGVNTGELFF. For the CDR3, the DNA is TGTGCCACCAGTGACCTGTCGGGGGTGAACACCGGGGAGCTGTTTTTT.

The chain carries TRBV5-4 and TRBJ1-2; 8 bases agree with TRBD1. V lost 4 bases and J lost 5; bases outside the gene matches: 4. The germline CDR1 and CDR2 sequences are SGHNT and YYREEE (reference sequence). The CDR3 runs 13 residues. CDR3 protein: CASSDRGYYGYTF. CDR3 in DNA: TGTGCCAGCAGCGACAGGGGATATTATGGCTACACCTTC.

The chain uses TRBV9 and TRBJ2-7, with TRBD1 matching 7 bases. Germline-derived CDR1 and CDR2 are SGDLS and YYNGEE. The CDR3 has 15 amino acids. After removal of 3 bases from V and 3 bases from J, the junction contained 9 bases not matched to a gene. The CDR3 protein is CASSGRDRTFYEQYF. The DNA of the CDR3 is TGTGCCAGCAGCGGCCGGGACAGAACATTCTACGAGCAGTACTTC.

This clone has just one count. This chain's CDR3 is CASSLGPNQPQHF. DNA of the CDR3: TGTGCCAGCAGTTTGGGCCCCAATCAGCCCCAGCATTTT. The chain combines TRBV12-3 or TRBV12-4 with TRBJ1-5; the D is unclear. The CDR3 sequence is 13 residues long. With 3 bases removed from V and 3 bases from J, the gap between germline ends came to 6 bases.

V usage is TRBV3-1 (or the pseudogene TRBV3-2) and J usage is TRBJ1-1, with a weak D call TRBD1 (6 bases). The germline CDR1 and CDR2 sequences are LGHDT and YNNKEL (reference sequence). V lost 1 base, J lost 10 bases, and 13 bases lay in between. The CDR3 sequence is 13 residues long. CDR3 DNA: TGTGCCAGCAGCCAAGGGGTACAGGGAGCAGCTTTCTTT. Protein sequence: CASSQGVQGAAFF.

The rearrangement joins TRBV2 to TRBJ1-4; no clear D gene. V was shortened by 3 bases and J by 1 base, with 6 bases between the two germline ends. Germline V gene data show CDR1 as SNHLY and CDR2 as FYNNEI. CDR3 length: 14 residues. CDR3 sequence reads: CASSERVTNEKLFF. In DNA, the CDR3 is TGTGCCAGCAGTGAGAGGGTAACTAATGAAAAACTGTTTTTT.

This clone was seen a single time. The same CDR3 can be traced to other DNA sequences in this sample. V gene TRBV7-2 combines with J gene TRBJ2-7; TRBD1 matches at 7 bases. Trimming removed 4 bases from V and 3 bases from J; junction bases left unmatched: 6. The length of the CDR3 is 14 residues. Germline V lookup: CDR1 SGHTA, CDR2 FQGNSA. In nucleotides, the CDR3 is TGTGCCAGCAGCTCCCGGACAGGAGACTACGAGCAGTACTTC. Translated: CASSSRTGDYEQYF.

The genes are TRBV7-3 and TRBJ1-1, with D possibly being TRBD1 (6 bases). Between the trimmed V and J ends, which lost 7 bases and 0 bases, there was a span of 21 bases. The CDR3 length is 17 residues. CDR1 and CDR2 (germline): SGHTA, FQGTGA. CDR3 amino acids: CASITGQLLHLNTEAFF. CDR3 sequence (DNA): TGTGCCAGCATCACCGGACAGTTGCTCCATTTGAACACTGAAGCTTTCTTT.